A single sample gave rise to the 31 T cell receptor beta chains below, sequenced in a study of control samples from healthy donors and cancer patients. Sequencing used immunoSEQ multiplex PCR; TCRdb keeps in-frame clones, though not all of them. The sample carries 90,000 or so clones, roughly 90% recorded once. The material sequenced was blood. These receptors were collected from a woman between 65 and 79 years old in good health.

The genes are TRBV27 and TRBJ1-1; D uncertain. CDR1 and CDR2 (germline): MNHEY, SMNVEV (reference sequence). The germline V and J ends were trimmed by 5 bases and 1 base, with 14 bases remaining between them. The CDR3 spans 15 residues. This CDR3 is CASSLGPSGNTEAFF. As DNA, the CDR3 is TGTGCCAGCAGTCTTGGACCATCAGGGAACACTGAAGCTTTCTTT.

This chain links TRBV5-6 with TRBJ2-7; 12 bases map to TRBD1. This CDR3 has 16 residues. Germline loops: CDR1 SGHDT, CDR2 YYEEEE. V lost 4 bases to trimming and J lost 3 bases; unmatched junction nucleotides: 8. CDR3 in DNA: TGTGCCAGCAGCGCCTCCGGGACAGGGGGCATCTACGAGCAGTACTTC. It translates to CASSASGTGGIYEQYF.

The V and J genes are TRBV19 and TRBJ1-1; D remains unclear. The germline CDR1 and CDR2 sequences are LNHDA and SQIVND (reference sequence). The CDR3 spans 13 residues. V lost 5 bases and J 1 base, leaving 8 bases between the germline ends. In DNA form, the CDR3 reads TGTGCCAGTAGTGCGGTTACGAACACTGAAGCTTTCTTT. Residues: CASSAVTNTEAFF.

The V call is TRBV7-2, the J call TRBJ2-5; D gene uncertain. This CDR3 is built from 13 residues. The germline CDR1 and CDR2 sequences are SGHTA and FQGNSA. The ends were cut back, 0 bases at V and 2 bases at J, with 4 bases in the middle. The CDR3 nucleotides are TGTGCCAGCAGCTTAGCGAATCAAGAGACCCAGTACTTC. It yields the protein CASSLANQETQYF. Full variable domain (rest looked up from reference TRBV7-2 and TRBJ2-5): GAGVSQSPSNKVTEKGKDVELRCDPISGHTALYWYRQSLGQGLEFLIYFQGNSAPDKSGLPSDRFSAERTGGSVSTLTIQRTQQEDSAVYLCASSLANQETQYFGPGTRLLVL.

V gene TRBV12-5 combines with J gene TRBJ2-3; D is perhaps TRBD1 (5 bases). CDR3 length: 12 residues. The germline gives CDR1 LGHNT, CDR2 FRNRAP. Trimming stripped 6 bases from V and 2 bases from J, with 6 bases between. Written as DNA, the CDR3 is TGTGCTAGTGGGGACACCACAGATACGCAGTATTTT. Protein product: CASGDTTDTQYF.

V gene TRBV25-1 combines with J gene TRBJ1-4, with 7 nucleotides matching TRBD1. CDR1 is MGHDK, CDR2 SYGVNS, per germline. The CDR3 runs 17 residues. V shed 4 bases and J 0 bases; nucleotides not matched to a gene: 8. Here the CDR3 DNA reads TGTGCCAGCAGTGGGACAGGTGGGACCGCAACTAATGAAAAACTGTTTTTT. Protein product: CASSGTGGTATNEKLFF.

A few counts support this clone. This rearrangement joins TRBV29-1 to TRBJ1-3; no clear D gene. V shed 7 bases and J shed 8 bases, with 9 bases lying between them. This CDR3 region has 10 residues. Germline values: CDR1 SQVTM, CDR2 ANQGSEA. Here the CDR3 DNA reads TGCAGCGCTGGGGAGGACACCATATATTTT. This encodes CSAGEDTIYF.

This clone was recorded only once. The chain is built from TRBV5-1 and TRBJ2-1; TRBD2 might be the D (6 bases). The CDR3 length is 14 residues. Trimming stripped 0 bases from V and 9 bases from J, with 13 bases between. CDR1 is SGHRS, CDR2 YFSETQ, per germline. CDR3 DNA: TGCGCCAGCAGCTTGGACGGGGGTCCGGGTGAGCAGTTCTTC. Translated: CASSLDGGPGEQFF.

The chain joins TRBV5-1 to TRBJ1-1; D possibly corresponds to TRBD1 (5 bases). The V gene lost 2 bases and the J gene lost 5 bases, with 13 bases spanning the gap. This CDR3 region has 14 residues. Germline V lookup: CDR1 SGHRS, CDR2 YFSETQ. The DNA for the CDR3 is TGCGCCAGCAGCTTAAATGGGGCAGGGACTGAAGCTTTCTTT. This encodes CASSLNGAGTEAFF.

The chain joins TRBV20-1 to TRBJ2-1; D gene unclear. Germline V gene sequence: CDR1 DFQATT, CDR2 SNEGSKA (reference sequence). Deletions cut 3 bases from V and 0 bases from J, with 9 bases between. This CDR3 is 14 amino acids long. In DNA form, the CDR3 reads TGCAGTGCTAGTACCGGGCTCTCCTACAATGAGCAGTTCTTC. Amino acid sequence: CSASTGLSYNEQFF.

The CDR3 sequence is CASSQRGRNTEAFF. CDR3 in DNA: TGTGCCAGCAGCCAGAGAGGGCGGAACACTGAAGCTTTCTTT. The chain carries TRBV14 and TRBJ1-1; D unclear. In germline, CDR1 is SGHDN, CDR2 FVKESK. V gave up 3 bases and J gave up 1 base, with 9 bases separating them. CDR3 size: 14 residues.

This sequence joins TRBV20-1 and TRBJ1-4; D is undetermined. This CDR3 has 11 amino acids. V was cut by 2 bases and J by 7 bases, with 5 bases left in between. Germline-derived CDR1 and CDR2 are DFQATT and SNEGSKA (reference sequence). In nucleotides, the CDR3 is TGCAGTGCTAGATTCCCTGAAAAACTGTTTTTT. Translated, it gives CSARFPEKLFF.

The genes are TRBV5-6 and TRBJ1-1; D is unresolved. The CDR3 runs to 11 residues. V lost 2 bases, J lost 7 bases, and 6 bases lay in between. Looked up from germline, CDR1 is SGHDT and CDR2 is YYEEEE. The CDR3 region has the DNA TGTGCCAGCAGCTTCTTCAATGAAGCTTTCTTT. This sequence encodes CASSFFNEAFF.

This chain links TRBV2 with TRBJ2-7; no definite D call. V dropped 2 bases and J dropped 0 bases, with 8 bases sitting between them. The CDR3 length is 14 residues. Germline lookup yields CDR1 SNHLY and CDR2 FYNNEI. CDR3 sequence: CASSEWYNSYEQYF. In DNA form, the CDR3 reads TGTGCCAGCAGTGAATGGTACAACTCCTACGAGCAGTACTTC. The full variable domain, its missing parts supplied by reference TRBV2 and TRBJ2-7, is EPEVTQTPSHQVTQMGQEVILRCVPISNHLYFYWYRQILGQKVEFLVSFYNNEISEKSEIFDDQFSVERPDGSNFTLKIRSTKLEDSAMYFCASSEWYNSYEQYFGPGTRLTVT.

The chain couples TRBV24-1 to TRBJ2-3; D call uncertain. This CDR3 has 11 residues. V was cut by 9 bases and J by 4 bases, with 7 bases left in between. The V gene's germline CDR1 is KGHDR and CDR2 SFDVKD. CDR3 in DNA: TGTGCCACCGGGTCCGCAGATACGCAGTATTTT. It codes for CATGSADTQYF.

This chain links TRBV21-1 with TRBJ1-5. TRBV21-1 counts as a pseudogene. The CDR3 has 11 amino acids. The CDR3 DNA is TGTGCCAGCAGCCCCAATCAGCCCCAGCATTTT. Protein product: CASSPNQPQHF.

The chain links TRBV5-1 to TRBJ2-1; TRBD2 might be the D (6 bases). V was pared by 2 bases and J by 6 bases, with 18 bases between. The CDR3 has 16 residues. CDR1 SGHRS and CDR2 YFSETQ come from the germline V gene. Here the CDR3 reads CASSFEPSSVSNEQFF. In DNA, the CDR3 is TGCGCCAGCAGCTTCGAACCTTCTAGCGTTTCCAATGAGCAGTTCTTC.

This chain links TRBV20-1 with TRBJ1-4; possible D gene TRBD1, 5 bases. The germline gives CDR1 DFQATT, CDR2 SNEGSKA (reference sequence). The V and J ends lost 3 bases and 4 bases respectively, with 15 bases between them. This CDR3 region has 15 residues. DNA of the CDR3: TGCAGTGCTAGTGGGTTGGCAGGGTTTAATGAAAAACTGTTTTTT. Amino acids: CSASGLAGFNEKLFF.

The rearrangement uses TRBV13 and TRBJ2-7; D could derive from TRBD1 or TRBD2 (5 bases each). Germline CDR1 is PRHDT and CDR2 is FYEKMQ (reference sequence). Trimming cost V 6 bases and J 4 bases, with 25 bases left between them. CDR3 length equals 17 residues. In DNA form, the CDR3 reads TGTGCCAGCAGACTATTATCCAGCCCCGGGACCGCTTACGAGCAGTACTTC. Its protein product is CASRLLSSPGTAYEQYF.

The chain couples TRBV5-1 to TRBJ1-2, with 12 nucleotides matching TRBD1. V was pared by 4 bases and J by 8 bases, with 6 bases of the junction left unmatched. Germline V gene sequence: CDR1 SGHRS, CDR2 YFSETQ. The CDR3 covers 14 residues. The CDR3 loop reads CASSTGQGAGGYTF. The CDR3 nucleotides are TGCGCCAGCAGCACGGGACAGGGGGCAGGAGGCTACACCTTC.

This chain connects TRBV27 to TRBJ2-7, with D possibly TRBD2 on 5 matching bases. Trimming took off 0 bases at V and 0 bases at J, with 9 bases between the two ends. The CDR3 contains 15 residues. Germline-derived CDR1 and CDR2 are MNHEY and SMNVEV (reference sequence). This CDR3 reads CASSLSIRGSYEQYF. Written as DNA, the CDR3 is TGTGCCAGCAGTTTATCTATTCGGGGCTCCTACGAGCAGTACTTC.

The genes are TRBV2 and TRBJ2-7, with D possibly being TRBD2 (5 bases). Deletions cut 7 bases from V and 3 bases from J, with 13 bases between. Germline V gene lookup returns CDR1 SNHLY and CDR2 FYNNEI. The CDR3 spans 13 residues. CDR3 protein: CASTSPDFYEQYF. For the CDR3, the DNA is TGTGCCAGCACCAGCCCGGACTTCTACGAGCAGTACTTC.

The chain carries TRBV5-1 and TRBJ1-1, with a tentative D call TRBD1 (5 bases). Germline CDR1 SGHRS, CDR2 YFSETQ. CDR3 length: 15 residues. Trimming cost V 4 bases and J 2 bases, with 15 bases left between them. CDR3 coding DNA: TGCGCCAGCAGCGTAGGACATAGGGTTAACACTGAAGCTTTCTTT. Amino acid sequence: CASSVGHRVNTEAFF. The entire variable domain, with the rest obtained from reference TRBV5-1 and TRBJ1-1, is as follows: KAGVTQTPRYLIKTRGQQVTLSCSPISGHRSVSWYQQTPGQGLQFLFEYFSETQRNKGNFPGRFSGRQFSNSRSEMNVSTLELGDSALYLCASSVGHRVNTEAFFGQGTRLTVV.

The V and J genes are TRBV5-4 and TRBJ1-2, with D uncertain. There are 15 residues in the CDR3. Germline CDR1 is SGHNT and CDR2 is YYREEE (reference sequence). Trimming removed 2 bases from V and 0 bases from J, with 11 bases in between. The CDR3 here is CASSFRTVANYGYTF. CDR3 DNA sequence: TGTGCCAGCAGCTTTAGAACGGTAGCTAACTATGGCTACACCTTC.

The chain is built from TRBV6-5 and TRBJ1-1; 8 positions agree with TRBD1. This CDR3 contains 13 residues. Trimming took 8 bases from V and 3 from J; bases not matched to a gene: 5. Germline values: CDR1 MNHEY, CDR2 SVGAGI. The CDR3 here is CASGLDRDTEAFF. The CDR3 nucleotides read TGTGCCAGCGGACTGGACAGGGACACTGAAGCTTTCTTT.

This clone was recorded once. The chain uses TRBV5-1 and TRBJ2-1; 9 bases align to TRBD1. This CDR3 spans 18 amino acids. The V segment lost 5 bases and the J segment 0 bases; nucleotides outside the gene matches: 12. From germline, CDR1 is SGHRS and CDR2 YFSETQ. CDR3 region: CASSSGTGQPFSYNEQFF. The CDR3 nucleotides are TGCGCCAGCAGTTCCGGGACAGGGCAACCATTCTCCTACAATGAGCAGTTCTTC.

V gene TRBV5-1 combines with J gene TRBJ1-2; TRBD1 aligns across 7 bases. The CDR3 sequence is 15 residues long. V lost 3 bases, J lost 0 bases, and 5 bases stayed unmatched. Germline V lookup: CDR1 SGHRS, CDR2 YFSETQ. For the CDR3, the DNA is TGCGCCAGCAGCTCACAGGGGCTTTCTAACTATGGCTACACCTTC. Protein product: CASSSQGLSNYGYTF.

This clone was counted between two and nine times. This sequence joins TRBV20-1 and TRBJ2-5; no clear D. Germline V CDR1 and CDR2: DFQATT, SNEGSKA (reference sequence). CDR3 length: 10 amino acids. V shed 6 bases and J shed 5 bases, with 7 bases lying between them. CDR3 protein: CSAGFETQYF. The CDR3, as DNA: TGCAGTGCCGGTTTTGAGACCCAGTACTTC.

The chain links TRBV2 to TRBJ2-3; TRBD2 matches at 9 bases. The CDR3 contains 17 residues. CDR1 is SNHLY, CDR2 FYNNEI, per germline. V dropped 4 bases and J dropped 1; count of bases not matched to a gene: 9. CDR3 loop: CASSVGLAGNGTDTQYF. The CDR3 DNA reads as TGTGCCAGCAGTGTGGGGCTAGCGGGAAACGGCACAGATACGCAGTATTTT.

The chain links TRBV7-8 to TRBJ2-7; D may be TRBD1 or TRBD2 (5 bases each). Germline V gene sequence: CDR1 SGHVS, CDR2 FQNEAQ. Trimming removed 4 bases from V and 6 bases from J, with 13 bases in between. This CDR3 has 13 amino acids. This CDR3 is CASSSGLGTEQYF. The CDR3 nucleotides are TGTGCCAGCAGCTCAGGACTGGGGACCGAGCAGTACTTC.

The genes are TRBV6-5 and TRBJ1-5; a weak D match, TRBD1 (6 bases). The germline gives CDR1 MNHEY, CDR2 SVGAGI. With 9 bases removed from V and 0 bases from J, the gap between germline ends came to 9 bases. The CDR3 sequence is 13 residues long. The CDR3 loop reads CASRQASNQPQHF. CDR3 in DNA: TGTGCCAGTCGACAGGCTAGCAATCAGCCCCAGCATTTT.